This TCR beta chain appears in the sequencing data of a study of cytomegalovirus exposure and HLA in healthy donors. Trimming removed 0 bases at V and 3 bases at J, with 12 bases between. CDR1 and CDR2 (germline): LGHNA, YSLEER. The CDR3 sequence is 16 residues long. With respect to this clone: Antigen unknown.

The PCR employed 60 Vbeta primers together with 13 Jbeta primers. Here immunoSEQ multiplex PCR was the method, and the copy in TCRdb shows in-frame clones only, minus some. The sample contains about 43,000 clones, around two thirds of which appear only once. Whereas donors were nominally healthy upon sampling, unrecorded immune exposures were probable. General study points: Investigators reported 150 to 200 TCR beta chains as tied to cytomegalovirus. Earlier analysis yielded a pattern in which most TCR beta V segments were productive about 90% or about 30% of the time.

The sample was PBMCs. This chain connects TRBV4-3 to TRBJ1-5; D gene uncertain. This receptor was taken from a human donor in good health. The CDR3 protein is CASSQDWPSSNQPQHF. For the CDR3, the DNA is TGCGCCAGCAGCCAAGATTGGCCGTCCTCCAATCAGCCCCAGCATTTT.